The present entry profiles one TCR beta chain with its context. Its specific antigen is unknown. One base away there is no much larger clone; base qualities are not given. The immunoSEQ Assay, a bias-controlled multiplex PCR, was used to amplify TCRbeta CDR3 regions from genomic DNA. The study's own analysis went as follows. Nucleated cell counts per sample were estimated from amplification of reference gene primers within the assay. To quantify the absolute abundance of each unique TCRbeta CDR3 rearrangement, sequence reads were collapsed and filtered. For each sample, productive Simpson clonality was calculated as the square root of Simpson's diversity index across productive rearrangements. TCRdb obtained this table from immuneACCESS and retained in-frame rearrangements with V and J assigned. These tables miss some clones; where compared with another copy, unresolved V genes account for less than half of the shortfall, and the remainder is unexplained. That table furnishes V, J and clone size, whereas the DNA furnished D and trimming. The sample table contains approximately 35,000 clones; only one count was recorded for 70% to 80% of them. The ten largest clones add up to under 35% of the sample.

Collaborating institutions collected whole blood in K2EDTA tubes following their own protocols. For TCRbeta analysis, collaborators shipped samples in one of three forms: frozen whole blood, isolated PBMCs, or DNA extracted from either of those sample types. This specimen comes from a study of blood T cell repertoires in COVID-19 (dated by TCRdb to about 2020). Study-level background: The collaborator samples originated in the United States, Italy and Spain and spanned the acute and convalescent phases of COVID-19. The material from the prospective study consisted of cDNA or gDNA derived from T cells, B-cell-depleted T cells, or PBMCs. The samples were drawn from two sources: the first 160 participants of the ongoing ImmuneRACE study, and 1,200 or so subjects contributed by 6 global collaborators. HLA class I and class II types, where available, came from metadata supplied by the sample provider rather than from assay-based typing. The dataset comprised deeply sampled blood TCRbeta repertoires from subjects exposed to, actively infected with, or recovered from COVID-19. The repertoires were made available in a free public database intended to serve as a resource for research on the immune response to SARS-CoV-2. Nearly every sample came with metadata listing a de-identified subject ID, COVID-19 status, age in years and sex. Overall study outcomes, separate from this receptor: The amount of clinical and demographic metadata varied by source and participant and was provided uncurated.

Sequenced input: peripheral blood. This receptor was obtained from a man older than 75 with acute or convalescent COVID-19.

CDR3 protein: CASSFGGQGYYGYTF. The DNA reads as follows: TGTGCCAGCAGCTTTGGGGGACAGGGGTACTATGGCTACACCTTC. The V and J genes are TRBV5-4 and TRBJ1-2; the junction holds 10 bases that match TRBD1. From the cysteine through the phenylalanine, the CDR3 covers 15 amino acids. The only DNA kept is the CDR3, 45 bases in frame from the first base. The germline V and J ends show losses of 2 bases and 3 bases respectively, and no gene match explains 4 bases of the junction. From a lookup of the germline V gene (reference sequence), CDR1 and CDR2 are SGHNT and YYREEE.